The 30 T cell receptor beta chains below all came from one sample that was sequenced in a study of CD8 T cells in ankylosing spondylitis. Using its own MiXCR run on the 5' RACE reads, TCRdb lists one record per CDR3 protein. The sample holds under 200,000 distinct CDR3 sequences, 13% seen once. The sample taken for sequencing was blood, either unsorted or a sorted T cell fraction (not recorded which). The receptor source for this set is a female donor with ankylosing spondylitis or in good health (not recorded which).

V usage is TRBV25-1 and J usage is TRBJ2-7; D may be TRBD1 or TRBD2 (5 bases each). The CDR3 sequence is 12 residues long. V was cut by 4 bases and J by 5 bases, with 9 bases left in between. The germline V gene has CDR1 MGHDK and CDR2 SYGVNS. CDR3 amino acids: CASSAGPHEQYF. The CDR3 DNA is TGTGCCAGCAGTGCGGGGCCCCACGAGCAGTACTTC.

This clonotype was detected many times. The chain couples TRBV20-1 to TRBJ1-6; D not resolved. V dropped 1 base and J dropped 0 bases, with 10 bases sitting between them. Germline CDR1 DFQATT, CDR2 SNEGSKA (reference sequence). There are 16 residues in the CDR3. The CDR3 reads CSARGTASSYNSPLHF. CDR3 in DNA: TGCAGTGCTAGAGGGACGGCTAGCTCCTATAATTCACCCCTCCACTTT.

Worth noting for this clonotype: A much larger clonotype is one base distant, so this may be a read error. The gene calls are TRBV20-1 and TRBJ2-7; D is possibly TRBD2 (5 bases). Germline V gene data show CDR1 as DFQATT and CDR2 as SNEGSKA (reference sequence). The CDR3 is 13 amino acids. CDR3 DNA: TGCAATGCTAGTCTCGAGGGAGAGTACGAGCAGTACTTC. Protein product: CNASLEGEYEQYF.

Comment on this clonotype: This may stem from a read error, because a much larger clone lies one nucleotide away. The V and J genes are TRBV5-1 and TRBJ1-1; TRBD1 aligns across 8 bases. Germline V gene sequence: CDR1 SGHRS, CDR2 YFSETQ. The CDR3 covers 14 residues. V was pared by 4 bases and J by 5 bases, with 7 bases of the junction left unmatched. The DNA of the CDR3 is TGCGCCAGCAGCGGGGGGACAGGTGTGACTGAAGCTTTCTTT. Translating gives CASSGGTGVTEAFF. Based on the CDR3 plus reference TRBV5-1 and TRBJ1-1, the full variable domain is KAGVTQTPRYLIKTRGQQVTLSCSPISGHRSVSWYQQTPGQGLQFLFEYFSETQRNKGNFPGRFSGRQFSNSRSEMNVSTLELGDSALYLCASSGGTGVTEAFFGQGTRLTVV.

This clonotype was recorded at least ten times. One junction end does not reproduce the germline sequence, and a read error may be involved. The genes are TRBV5-1 and TRBJ1-1; D call uncertain. The germline gives CDR1 SGHRS, CDR2 YFSETQ. The CDR3 is 16 residues long. The DNA of the CDR3 is TGCGCCAGCAGCCCCTCAGTACAGACATTGAACACTGAAGTTTTCTTT. This encodes CASSPSVQTLNTEVFF.

This clonotype was observed a handful of times. The rearrangement joins TRBV3-1 to TRBJ1-2; D is perhaps TRBD1 (6 bases). Trimming took off 3 bases at V and 4 bases at J, with 12 bases between the two ends. This CDR3 is built from 14 residues. Germline-derived CDR1 and CDR2 are LGHDT and YNNKEL (reference sequence). The CDR3 is CASSHGGTLYGYTF. The CDR3 DNA reads TGTGCCAGCAGCCATGGGGGGACACTCTATGGCTACACCTTC.

This clonotype came up many times. This chain connects TRBV7-2 to TRBJ1-1, with 7 positions matching TRBD1. CDR1 is SGHTA, CDR2 FQGNSA, per germline. The length of the CDR3 is 12 residues. The V segment lost 6 bases and the J segment 11 bases; nucleotides outside the gene matches: 9. The CDR3 DNA sequence: TGTGCCAGCAGTTCAGGGGGGGCAGAGGCTTTCTTT. Translating gives CASSSGGAEAFF.

This clonotype was observed a handful of times. The CDR3, as DNA: TGTGCCAGCAGCCAGCGACAGGGCGCTGGGGCCAACGTCCTGACTTTC. This encodes CASSQRQGAGANVLTF. The V call is TRBV7-8, the J call TRBJ2-6; 7 nucleotides align to TRBD1. CDR1 is SGHVS and CDR2 is FQNEAQ in the germline V gene. This CDR3 contains 16 residues. J lost 2 bases, V lost 5 bases, and 6 bases had no gene match.

This clonotype was counted at least ten times. The rearrangement links TRBV6-4 to TRBJ2-2; D remains ambiguous. V shed 8 bases and J shed 1 base, with 2 bases lying between them. The V gene's germline CDR1 is MRHNA and CDR2 SNTAGT. This CDR3 spans 11 amino acids. The CDR3 DNA is TGTGCCAGCCGGAACACCGGGGAGCTGTTTTTT. Protein sequence: CASRNTGELFF.

As for this clonotype: Being one base from a much bigger clone, this may be a read error. CDR3 sequence: CATSRVLLAIRNEQLF. The CDR3, as DNA: TGTGCCACCAGCAGAGTTCTCCTAGCAATCCGGAATGAGCAGCTCTTC. The chain joins TRBV15 to TRBJ2-1; the D gene is possibly TRBD2 (5 bases). Germline lookup yields CDR1 LNHNV and CDR2 YYDKDF (reference sequence). The CDR3 covers 16 residues.

The sample holds a few counts of this clonotype. CDR3 region: CAWAFLWGTFFSGNTIYF. For the CDR3, the DNA is TGTGCCTGGGCCTTCCTGTGGGGCACTTTCTTCTCTGGAAACACCATATATTTT. V gene TRBV30 combines with J gene TRBJ1-3, with a weak D call TRBD1 (5 bases). Germline V gives CDR1 GTSNPN, CDR2 SVGIG (reference sequence). Trimming took 5 bases from V and 0 from J, leaving 23 bases between them. CDR3 size: 18 residues.

This clonotype was observed a handful of times. The J gene is TRBJ1-1, the V gene TRBV2, with 10 positions matching TRBD1. This CDR3 region has 13 residues. In germline, CDR1 is SNHLY, CDR2 FYNNEI. Trimming took 8 bases from V and 4 from J; bases not matched to a gene: 4. CDR3 in amino acids: CASGQGGGTEAFF. The CDR3 region has the DNA TGTGCCAGCGGACAGGGGGGGGGCACTGAAGCTTTCTTT.

This clonotype was counted many times. The V call is TRBV12-3 or TRBV12-4, the J call TRBJ1-2; 7 bases are shared with TRBD1. The CDR3 is 14 residues long. V gave up 4 bases and J gave up 8 bases; unmatched junction bases: 10. The CDR3 sequence: CASSYMRGLGGYTF. The DNA of the CDR3 is TGTGCCAGCAGTTATATGAGGGGGCTTGGAGGCTACACCTTC.

The V gene is TRBV20-1, the J gene TRBJ2-3; D tentatively reads TRBD1 or TRBD2 (5 bases each). Trimming shortened V by 6 bases and J by 0 bases, and 13 bases separated the two germline ends. Germline CDR1 DFQATT, CDR2 SNEGSKA (reference sequence). This CDR3 has 14 amino acids. Here the CDR3 DNA reads TGCAGTGCGCACCCCGGGGCTAGCACAGATACGCAGTATTTT. Residues: CSAHPGASTDTQYF.

V gene TRBV5-1 combines with J gene TRBJ2-7; D is perhaps TRBD1 or TRBD2 (5 bases each). The V end lost 5 bases, the J end lost 3 bases, and 15 bases lay between the germline ends. The CDR3 runs 14 residues. Germline loops: CDR1 SGHRS, CDR2 YFSETQ. The CDR3 loop reads CASRGDDYDYEQYF. The CDR3 nucleotides are TGCGCCAGCAGAGGGGACGACTACGACTACGAGCAGTACTTC. Using reference TRBV5-1 and TRBJ2-7 for the parts outside the CDR3, the full variable domain is KAGVTQTPRYLIKTRGQQVTLSCSPISGHRSVSWYQQTPGQGLQFLFEYFSETQRNKGNFPGRFSGRQFSNSRSEMNVSTLELGDSALYLCASRGDDYDYEQYFGPGTRLTVT.

This clonotype was observed a handful of times. The V and J genes are TRBV18 and TRBJ2-7, with D maybe TRBD1 (6 bases). Trimming removed 0 bases at V and 4 bases at J, with 13 bases between. Germline V gene data show CDR1 as KGHSH and CDR2 as LQKENI. This CDR3 is built from 15 residues. CDR3 bases: TGTGCCAGCTCACCACCCAGCAGGGGAGTTTACGAGCAGTACTTC. It specifies CASSPPSRGVYEQYF.

The rearrangement uses TRBV5-4 and TRBJ2-1; no clear D gene. V was trimmed by 1 base and J by 6 bases, leaving 8 bases between them. Germline V gene data show CDR1 as SGHNT and CDR2 as YYREEE (reference sequence). This CDR3 contains 13 residues. The CDR3 protein is CASSLCAVNEQFF. For the CDR3, the DNA is TGTGCCAGCAGCTTGTGTGCGGTCAATGAGCAGTTCTTC.

This clonotype was detected a few times. This sequence joins TRBV7-2 and TRBJ2-2; 7 nucleotides align to TRBD1. CDR1 and CDR2 from the germline V gene are SGHTA and FQGNSA. This CDR3 has 17 residues. Trimming cost V 1 base and J 3 bases; bases outside gene matches: 8. In DNA form, the CDR3 reads TGTGCCAGCAGCTTAGTTGCGACAGGGTCGTACACCGGGGAGCTGTTTTTT. Protein sequence: CASSLVATGSYTGELFF.

The chain joins TRBV5-1 to TRBJ2-5, with 9 bases lining up with TRBD2. This CDR3 has 15 residues. Germline lookup yields CDR1 SGHRS and CDR2 YFSETQ. Unmatched junction bases numbered 5, after V lost 0 bases and J lost 5 bases. The CDR3 loop is CASSLETSGSETQYF. As DNA, the CDR3 is TGCGCCAGCAGCTTGGAGACTAGCGGTTCGGAGACCCAGTACTTC.

This clonotype showed up many times. The chain recombines TRBV3-1 with TRBJ1-1; D is uncertain. The CDR3 totals 12 residues. V lost 4 bases and J 4 bases, leaving 7 bases between the germline ends. Germline loops: CDR1 LGHDT, CDR2 YNNKEL (reference sequence). CDR3 sequence: CASSPGPTEAFF. The CDR3 nucleotides read TGTGCCAGCAGCCCGGGTCCCACTGAAGCTTTCTTT.

This clonotype was observed at least ten times. The chain recombines TRBV5-1 with TRBJ1-4; D is perhaps TRBD1 (5 bases). CDR3 size: 15 residues. The germline V and J ends were trimmed by 5 bases and 0 bases, with 11 bases remaining between them. The V gene's germline CDR1 is SGHRS and CDR2 YFSETQ. CDR3 protein: CASREQVSTNEKLFF. In nucleotides, the CDR3 is TGCGCCAGCAGGGAACAGGTTTCAACTAATGAAAAACTGTTTTTT.

This clonotype has ten or more counts. The V call is TRBV27, the J call TRBJ2-1; 7 bases map to TRBD2. There are 15 residues in the CDR3. Germline V CDR1 and CDR2: MNHEY, SMNVEV (reference sequence). The ends lost 6 bases at V and 1 base at J; junction bases unmatched: 6. Written as DNA, the CDR3 is TGTGCCAGCAGGCGAGGGGAGGGTTCCTACAATGAGCAGTTCTTC. Its protein is CASRRGEGSYNEQFF.

This clonotype was recorded at least ten times. The rearrangement uses TRBV18 and TRBJ2-4; D possibly corresponds to TRBD1 (6 bases). The CDR3 is 15 amino acids. Germline assignment: CDR1 KGHSH and CDR2 LQKENI. Trimming took 4 bases from V and 1 from J, leaving 11 bases between them. CDR3 DNA sequence: TGTGCCAGCTCACAGCCAGGGGTGGCCAAAAACATTCAGTACTTC. This sequence encodes CASSQPGVAKNIQYF.

This clonotype was seen repeatedly, ten times or more. The chain is built from TRBV5-1 and TRBJ1-2, with 10 positions matching TRBD1. V lost 0 bases, J lost 6 bases, and 5 bases stayed unmatched. Germline CDR1 is SGHRS and CDR2 is YFSETQ. This CDR3 contains 15 residues. The CDR3 sequence is CASSLALGTGDGYTF. CDR3 nucleotide sequence: TGCGCCAGCAGCTTGGCCTTAGGGACAGGGGATGGCTACACCTTC. Looking up the rest from reference TRBV5-1 and TRBJ1-2 gives the full variable domain: KAGVTQTPRYLIKTRGQQVTLSCSPISGHRSVSWYQQTPGQGLQFLFEYFSETQRNKGNFPGRFSGRQFSNSRSEMNVSTLELGDSALYLCASSLALGTGDGYTFGSGTRLTVV.

V is TRBV7-2 and J is TRBJ2-6; weak D call: TRBD1 (6 bases). This CDR3 comprises 18 residues. Germline CDR1 reads SGHTA; CDR2 reads FQGNSA. V gave up 4 bases and J gave up 0 bases, with 16 bases separating them. The CDR3 sequence: CASSSSLGQPSGANVLTF. CDR3 nucleotides: TGTGCCAGCAGCTCTAGCCTCGGACAGCCCTCTGGGGCCAACGTCCTGACTTTC.

This clonotype was observed at least ten times. The chain links TRBV29-1 to TRBJ2-5; TRBD1 is a possible D gene (6 bases). This CDR3 region has 13 residues. The V end was cut by 8 bases, the J end by 7 bases, with 20 bases between. The germline gives CDR1 SQVTM, CDR2 ANQGSEA. This CDR3 reads CSIIQLGAGTQYF. In DNA, the CDR3 is TGCAGCATCATTCAGCTGGGGGCTGGGACCCAGTACTTC.

This clonotype was recorded at least ten times. V usage is TRBV28 and J usage is TRBJ1-5; D not certain. This CDR3 has 16 amino acids. Germline CDR1 and CDR2: MDHEN and SYDVKM. V lost 3 bases, J lost 3 bases, and 15 bases lay in between. The CDR3 loop reads CASSFRRVRHNQPQHF. DNA for the CDR3: TGTGCCAGCAGTTTCAGAAGGGTTCGACACAATCAGCCCCAGCATTTT. The full variable domain, with the rest looked up from reference TRBV28 and TRBJ1-5, is DVKVTQSSRYLVKRTGEKVFLECVQDMDHENMFWYRQDPGLGLRLIYFSYDVKMKEKGDIPEGYSVSREKKERFSLILESASTNQTSMYLCASSFRRVRHNQPQHFGDGTRLSIL.

As for this clonotype: Being one base from a much bigger clone, this may be a read error. The chain carries TRBV11-2 and TRBJ1-4; D is undetermined. The CDR3 is made up of 14 amino acids. V lost 3 bases and J lost 8, with 13 bases in between. Germline values: CDR1 SGHAT, CDR2 FQNNGV. This chain's CDR3 is CASSFSHGGEKLFF. The CDR3 DNA follows: TGTGCCAGCAGCTTCAGTCATGGTGGCGAAAAACTGTTTTTT.

This clonotype was recorded at least ten times. The chain joins TRBV12-3 or TRBV12-4 to TRBJ2-2, with a weak D call TRBD2 (6 bases). V lost 7 bases and J lost 3, with 21 bases in between. The CDR3 has 17 amino acids. The chain's CDR3 is CASTQPLGLKDTGELFF. The CDR3 nucleotides are TGTGCCAGCACCCAACCTCTAGGACTAAAAGACACCGGGGAGCTGTTTTTT.

This clonotype was counted many times. The rearrangement links TRBV3-1 to TRBJ2-1, with TRBD2 identical over 9 bases. This CDR3 is 15 amino acids long. The V gene end was trimmed by 1 base and the J gene end by 7 bases; junction bases not matched to a gene: 5. Germline CDR1 LGHDT, CDR2 YNNKEL (reference sequence). CDR3 region: CASSQGGAGGNEQFF. The CDR3, as DNA: TGTGCCAGCAGCCAAGGAGGAGCGGGAGGTAATGAGCAGTTCTTC.